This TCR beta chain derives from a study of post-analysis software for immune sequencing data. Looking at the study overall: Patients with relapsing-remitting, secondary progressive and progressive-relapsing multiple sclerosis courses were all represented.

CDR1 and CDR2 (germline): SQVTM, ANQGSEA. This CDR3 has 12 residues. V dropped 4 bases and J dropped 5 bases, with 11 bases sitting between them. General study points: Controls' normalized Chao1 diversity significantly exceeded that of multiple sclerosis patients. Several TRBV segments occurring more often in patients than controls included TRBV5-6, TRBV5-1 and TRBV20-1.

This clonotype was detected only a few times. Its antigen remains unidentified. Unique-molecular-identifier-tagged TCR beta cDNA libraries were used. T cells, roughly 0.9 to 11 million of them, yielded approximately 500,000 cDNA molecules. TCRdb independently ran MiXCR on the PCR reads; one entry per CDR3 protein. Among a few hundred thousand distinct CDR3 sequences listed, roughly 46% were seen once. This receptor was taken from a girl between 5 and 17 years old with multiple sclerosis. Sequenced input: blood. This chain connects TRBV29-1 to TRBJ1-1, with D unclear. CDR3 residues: CSVVGGITEAFF. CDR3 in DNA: TGCAGCGTTGTCGGAGGGATTACTGAAGCTTTCTTT.